This T cell receptor (beta chain) appears in the sequencing data of a study of technical replicates of blood from a handful of donors (dated by TCRdb to about 2017). Library construction relied on the immunoSEQ multiplex PCR assay. TCRdb took this table from immuneACCESS and kept in-frame rearrangements with V and J called. Such tables lack part of the clones; where checked against another copy, unresolved V genes explain under half of the gap, and the rest is unexplained. Within this sample are roughly 72,000 clones, with about 92% of them counted one time only. Clones ranked in the top ten supply approximately 0.35% of the sample. As regards this clone: This receptor's antigen is unknown. Nothing much larger sits one base from this clone, and base qualities are not available.

After removal of 0 bases from V and 5 bases from J, the junction retains 7 bases not matched to a gene. The CDR3 spans 16 residues, from the cysteine through the phenylalanine. The DNA shown is the 48-base CDR3, in frame from base 1. For CDR1 and CDR2, the germline V gene (reference sequence) lists SGHNT and YYREEE. The sample taken for sequencing was T cells isolated from PBMCs. This clonotype was sampled from a human donor in good health. This chain is built from TRBV5-4 and TRBJ2-5, and 10 junctional nucleotides match TRBD2. The DNA reads TGTGCCAGCAGCTTGGGGAGCGGGAGGGGGGAGGAGACCCAGTACTTC. Protein translation: CASSLGSGRGEETQYF.